This TCR beta chain was obtained from a study of cytomegalovirus exposure and HLA in healthy donors. Concerning this clone itself: Its matching antigen is unknown.

The CDR3 contains 13 residues. The germline gives CDR1 MNHEY, CDR2 SMNVEV (reference sequence). The ends lost 5 bases at V and 4 bases at J; junction bases unmatched: 4. Study results and limitations: Donor immune exposure was known only as CMV serostatus. In a later analysis, CMV-associated beta chains were mostly HLA-associated, it appeared. An apparent linkage of common viral pathogens to several of the most significant clusters emerged in a later analysis.

The PCR had 60 Vbeta and 13 Jbeta primers. The protocol was immunoSEQ multiplex PCR, while the TCRdb copy is restricted to in-frame clones and leaves out a portion. The sample includes roughly 100,000 clones, around three quarters seen only once; the top ten take about 9.3%. The chain combines TRBV27 with TRBJ1-1; 7 bases are a match to TRBD1. The source of this sequence is a woman younger than 30 in good health and CMV-seropositive. The sample comprised PBMCs. CDR3 protein: CASSPHRGTEAFF. Here the CDR3 DNA reads TGTGCCAGCAGTCCGCACAGGGGCACTGAAGCTTTCTTT.